The 20 T cell receptor beta chains presented below share a single source sample, sequenced in a study of CXCR3-negative and CXCR3-positive naive CD8 T cells. Findings and caveats of the study: CXCR3-positive naive cells carried more hydrophobic TRB CDR3s than CXCR3-negative naive cells did.

Antigens for these TCRs are unknown. The authors made the TRB cDNA libraries by 5' RACE using UMI labels. TCRdb reprocessed the 5' RACE reads and stores each CDR3 protein as one record, lacking DNA. The listing records some 54,000 distinct CDR3 sequences. Sequencing was done on a sample of naive CXCR3+ CD8+ T cells from blood. Stated subset: CD45RO-CCR7+CD27+CD95- naive CD8+ T cells expressing CXCR3 (TNR3+). These receptors all come from a human donor in good health. Some clones in this sample may be carry-over from other donors' samples.

The chain has TRBV6-2 or TRBV6-3 and TRBJ2-5. Per germline, CDR1 MNHEY and CDR2 SVGEGT. This CDR3 region has 13 residues. The CDR3 here is CASSGSEQETQYF.

The V and J genes are TRBV19 and TRBJ2-1; TCRdb gives TRBD1 as the D gene, but with no DNA this cannot be confirmed. This CDR3 contains 13 residues. In germline, CDR1 is LNHDA, CDR2 SQIVND (reference sequence). CDR3 loop: CASSIQGANEQFF.

The rearrangement uses TRBV28 and TRBJ2-3; checking the TCRdb D call of TRBD2 is not possible without DNA. Germline V gene data show CDR1 as MDHEN and CDR2 as SYDVKM. This CDR3 contains 18 residues. The CDR3 here is CASSLVPTRDFLTDTQYF.

The rearrangement joins TRBV12-3 or TRBV12-4 to TRBJ1-1. The CDR3 spans 13 residues. CDR3 region: CAEARGVNTEAFF.

V is TRBV7-2 and J is TRBJ2-3. The germline gives CDR1 SGHTA, CDR2 FQGNSA. The CDR3 consists of 13 residues. The chain's CDR3 is CASSPVLTDTQYF.

The chain joins TRBV7-8 to TRBJ2-1; TCRdb selects TRBD2, and the lack of DNA leaves this call unchecked. Germline V CDR1 and CDR2: SGHVS, FQNEAQ. This CDR3 is built from 11 residues. The CDR3: CASWARNKQFF.

V is TRBV15 and J is TRBJ2-7; TCRdb selects TRBD1, and the lack of DNA leaves this call unchecked. The CDR3 spans 14 residues. CDR1 is LNHNV, CDR2 YYDKDF, per germline (reference sequence). The CDR3 sequence is CATRPGQSSYEQYF.

The chain carries TRBV4-3 and TRBJ1-3. Germline CDR1 LGHNA, CDR2 YSLEER. The CDR3 contains 15 residues. CDR3 amino acids: CASSQDGYSGNTIYF.

The rearrangement joins TRBV7-9 to TRBJ1-1; TCRdb outputs TRBD1, but without DNA this stays unchecked. The CDR3 spans 19 residues. CDR1 is SEHNR, CDR2 FQNEAQ, per germline (reference sequence). CDR3 sequence: CASSSYTGTGAFANTEAFF.

The rearrangement joins TRBV20-1 to TRBJ2-7; the D gene TCRdb calls, TRBD1, cannot be checked with no DNA. The CDR3 has 14 amino acids. The germline V gene encodes CDR1 DFQATT and CDR2 SNEGSKA (reference sequence). Here the CDR3 reads CSARVRVASYEQYF.

The rearrangement joins TRBV5-1 to TRBJ2-3; TCRdb designates TRBD2, a call that cannot be tested without DNA. Germline loops: CDR1 SGHRS, CDR2 YFSETQ. The CDR3 sequence is 14 residues long. The CDR3 sequence: CASRGLPGGDTQYF.

The chain links TRBV4-1 to TRBJ2-7; TCRdb names TRBD1, which stays unverified in the absence of DNA. The CDR3 runs to 16 residues. Germline V gene sequence: CDR1 MGHRA, CDR2 YSYEKL. The CDR3 region is CASSQDRDPSGYEQYF.

The chain recombines TRBV5-6 with TRBJ1-1. Germline V gene sequence: CDR1 SGHDT, CDR2 YYEEEE. This CDR3 comprises 11 residues. The CDR3 is CASSYGIEAFF.

This chain joins TRBV20-1 and TRBJ2-5. The CDR3 has 13 residues. Germline V gene data show CDR1 as DFQATT and CDR2 as SNEGSKA (reference sequence). CDR3 protein: CSARGLGWETQYF.

The chain has TRBV7-9 and TRBJ1-3; the D call from TCRdb, TRBD1, cannot be confirmed without DNA. CDR1 SEHNR and CDR2 FQNEAQ come from the germline V gene (reference sequence). CDR3 length equals 15 residues. CDR3 protein: CASSQTGGGGNTIYF.

The chain combines TRBV29-1 with TRBJ1-1; the TCRdb D gene call, TRBD1, has no DNA to confirm it. Germline-derived CDR1 and CDR2 are SQVTM and ANQGSEA. The CDR3 sequence is 12 residues long. The CDR3 sequence: CSAGTENTEAFF.

The chain joins TRBV29-1 to TRBJ1-2. This CDR3 comprises 15 residues. Germline V CDR1 and CDR2: SQVTM, ANQGSEA. Here the CDR3 reads CSVEDGIGRADGYTF.

The J gene is TRBJ1-5, the V gene TRBV14. CDR1 is SGHDN and CDR2 is FVKESK in the germline V gene. This CDR3 region has 13 residues. CDR3 protein: CARSTWDWQPQHF.

This chain uses TRBV12-3 or TRBV12-4 with TRBJ2-5. The CDR3 runs to 13 residues. The CDR3 spells CASFSGYQETQYF.

V usage is TRBV28 and J usage is TRBJ1-4. The CDR3 sequence is 15 residues long. Germline-derived CDR1 and CDR2 are MDHEN and SYDVKM. This CDR3 is CASSSRAPGYEKLFF.